This TCR beta chain originates from a study of blood T cell repertoires in COVID-19 (TCRdb year 2020). In the study overall: Samples covering the acute and convalescent phases of COVID-19 were provided by collaborators in the United States, Italy and Spain. The prospective study material was composed of cDNA or gDNA derived from T cells, B-cell-depleted T cells, or PBMCs. Deeply sampled blood TCRbeta repertoires from subjects exposed to, actively infected with, or recovered from COVID-19 were included in the dataset. A freely available public database, intended as a resource for researchers studying the immune response to SARS-CoV-2, is where the repertoires were released. The samples were drawn from two sources: the first 160 participants of the ongoing ImmuneRACE study, and some 1,300 subjects contributed by 6 global collaborators. A de-identified subject ID, COVID-19 status, age in years and sex were almost always included in the sample metadata. Where HLA class I and class II types were available, the types were taken from metadata supplied by the sample provider, not from assay-based typing. The full study reports these points: The quantity of clinical and demographic metadata differed by source and by participant and was supplied without curation.

This clone was observed a few times. Its antigen target is currently unknown. Nothing much larger sits one base from this clone, and base qualities are not available. V and J are truncated by 7 bases and 2 bases respectively, leaving an intervening sequence of 12 bases. As encoded in the germline V gene, CDR1 is SGHTA while CDR2 is FQGNSA. From its cysteine to its phenylalanine, the CDR3 spans 14 amino acids. Only the CDR3 DNA is retained, 42 bases long and in frame from the first base. One collaborating source in Seattle enrolled patients while the patients were actively infected and followed the patients over time throughout the course of disease. Each collaborating institution followed its own protocols to collect whole blood in K2EDTA tubes. Collaborator samples were shipped for TCRbeta analysis as frozen whole blood, isolated PBMCs, or DNA extracted from either sample type. TCRbeta CDR3 regions were amplified from genomic DNA by means of the immunoSEQ Assay, a bias-controlled multiplex PCR. In the paper's pipeline: Nucleated cell counts per sample were estimated from amplification of reference gene primers within the assay. To quantify the absolute abundance of each unique TCRbeta CDR3 rearrangement, sequence reads were collapsed and filtered. For each sample, productive Simpson clonality was calculated as the square root of Simpson's diversity index across productive rearrangements. In TCRdb, the immuneACCESS table is reduced to in-frame sequences with V and J assigned. These tables do not hold every clone; where another copy was compared, an unresolved V gene accounts for under half, and the others remain unexplained. That table gives V, J and clone size, and the DNA gave D and trimming. The sample yields roughly 380,000 clones; about 89% were counted once. The ten largest make up roughly 1.6% of the sample.

The sequence joins TRBV7-2 to TRBJ1-3; the D segment cannot be called with confidence. Sequencing used peripheral blood. The TCR sequence derives from a woman aged 40-49 years with COVID-19, enrolled during active disease. The CDR3 protein sequence reads: CASTVPVTGNTIYF. The sequenced DNA is TGTGCCAGCACCGTCCCCGTAACTGGAAACACCATATATTTT.